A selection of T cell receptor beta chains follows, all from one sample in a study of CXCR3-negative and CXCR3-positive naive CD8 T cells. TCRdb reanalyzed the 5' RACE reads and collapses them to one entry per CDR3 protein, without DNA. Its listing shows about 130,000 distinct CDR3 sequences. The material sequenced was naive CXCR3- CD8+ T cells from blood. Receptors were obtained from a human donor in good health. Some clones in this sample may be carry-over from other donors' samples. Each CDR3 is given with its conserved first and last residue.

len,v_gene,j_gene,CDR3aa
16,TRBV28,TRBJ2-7,CASSSTGSLKDYEQYF
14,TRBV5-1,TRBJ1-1,CASSLTGGRTEAFF
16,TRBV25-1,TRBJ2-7,CASSEFGTSGIYEQYF
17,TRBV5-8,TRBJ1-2,CASSLGPFGQGADGYTF
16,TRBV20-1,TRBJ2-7,CSARDWGQGGTYEQYF
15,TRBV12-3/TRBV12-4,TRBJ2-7,CASSAPGQSTYEQYF
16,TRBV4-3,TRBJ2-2,CASSQDPSGDTGELFF
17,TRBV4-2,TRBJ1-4,CASSSNWEGATNEKLFF
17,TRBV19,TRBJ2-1,CASSRGEGLSSYNEQFF
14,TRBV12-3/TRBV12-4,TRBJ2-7,CASSLDGPDYEQYF
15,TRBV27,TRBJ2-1,CASSWAGGTYTEQFF
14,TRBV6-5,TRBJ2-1,CASSYLMGTGEQFF
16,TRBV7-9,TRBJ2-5,CASTAIAAGVQETQYF
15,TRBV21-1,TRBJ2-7,CASSIDVAVSYEQYF
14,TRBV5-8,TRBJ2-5,CASSLVWDQETQYF
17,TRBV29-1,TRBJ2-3,CSVEGSGWTISTDTQYF
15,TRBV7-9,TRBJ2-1,CASSLPGSAINEQFF
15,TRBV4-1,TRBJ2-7,CASSQDRGEIYEQYF
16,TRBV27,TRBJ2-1,CASRQHRDPVDNEQFF
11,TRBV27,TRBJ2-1,CASSTFNEQFF
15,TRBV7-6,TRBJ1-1,CASSRRGREGTEAFF
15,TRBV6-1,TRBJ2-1,CASSPDSSFYNEQFF
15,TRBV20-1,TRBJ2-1,CSASGAGVSYNEQFF
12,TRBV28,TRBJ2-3,CASSTGPDTQYF
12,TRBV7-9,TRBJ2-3,CASSLEDRGKYF
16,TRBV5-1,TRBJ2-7,CASSLELAGEFYEQYF
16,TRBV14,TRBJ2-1,CASSQTSESSYNEQFF
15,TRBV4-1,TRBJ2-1,CASSQDEGRIWEQFF
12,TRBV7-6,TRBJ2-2,CASGPFRGELFF
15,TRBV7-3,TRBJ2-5,CASSSQAGGQETQYF
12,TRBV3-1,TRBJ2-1,CASSQSGNEQFF
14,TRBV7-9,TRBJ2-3,CASSPNGIVDTQYF
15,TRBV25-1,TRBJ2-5,CASSATSGGQETQYF
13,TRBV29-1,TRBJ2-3,CSAVGGETDTQYF
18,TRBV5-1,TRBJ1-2,CASSYDPWPSPGDYGYTF
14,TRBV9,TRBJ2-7,CASSRTGLLDEQYF
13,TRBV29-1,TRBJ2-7,CSVEDTVYYEHYF